This entry lists 32 T cell receptor beta chains sequenced from one sample in a study of Ad26.COV2.S vaccination and SARS-CoV-2 variants (dated by TCRdb to about 2021). In the paper's terms, the treatment or condition label means: some 19 received Ad26.COV2.S at low or high dose, single or two shots; about 5 received placebo; per-sample allocation not given. Repertoires of vaccine and placebo recipients were sequenced from samples collected on day 63 after the first injection. Library preparation employed the immunoSEQ multiplex PCR assay. TCRdb obtained this table from immuneACCESS and retained in-frame rearrangements with V and J assigned. These tables miss some clones; where compared with another copy, unresolved V genes account for less than half of the shortfall, and the remainder is unexplained. Recorded for this sample are some 340,000 clones; about 82% of them occurred a single time. The ten most abundant clones make up 2% to 2.5% of the sample.

Sequencing used peripheral blood, obtained in a trial of Ad26.COV2.S vaccine versus placebo. The receptors here all came from a person between 18 and 65 years old who received the Ad26.COV2.S COVID-19 vaccine or a placebo.

V and J are TRBV9 and TRBJ2-1, with 10 nucleotides matching TRBD2. V lost 4 bases, J lost 0 bases, and 16 bases stayed unmatched. CDR3 length equals 20 residues. Germline CDR1 SGDLS, CDR2 YYNGEE. In DNA form, the CDR3 reads TGTGCCAGCAGCCCCAAGACGGGACTAGCGCTTAGATACTCCTACAATGAGCAGTTCTTC. Its protein is CASSPKTGLALRYSYNEQFF.

V usage is TRBV28 and J usage is TRBJ2-1; 7 bases are shared with TRBD2. The V and J ends lost 0 bases and 7 bases, in that order; junction bases with no gene match: 6. Germline CDR1 MDHEN, CDR2 SYDVKM. This CDR3 has 15 amino acids. Written as DNA, the CDR3 is TGTGCCAGCAGTTTATGGGCTAGCGGATCGAATGAGCAGTTCTTC. Protein sequence: CASSLWASGSNEQFF.

This chain uses TRBV30 with TRBJ1-6; tentative D call: TRBD1 (6 bases). The CDR3 is 14 amino acids. The germline V gene encodes CDR1 GTSNPN and CDR2 SVGIG (reference sequence). V lost 7 bases and J 9 bases, leaving 19 bases between the germline ends. The CDR3 is CAYDSGQGSSPLHF. CDR3 bases: TGTGCCTACGACTCGGGGCAGGGGAGTTCACCCCTCCACTTT.

The CDR3 DNA sequence: TGTGCCAGCAGTAGTTTCACTGAAGCTTTCTTT. Protein product: CASSSFTEAFF. The chain carries TRBV11-3 and TRBJ1-1; D is unresolved. Germline V lookup: CDR1 SGHNT, CDR2 YENEEA. CDR3 size: 11 residues. Trimming removed 6 bases at V and 4 bases at J, with 6 bases between. The full variable domain, its missing parts supplied by reference TRBV11-3 and TRBJ1-1, is EAGVVQSPRYKIIEKKQPVAFWCNPISGHNTLYWYLQNLGQGPELLIRYENEEAVDDSQLPKDRFSAERLKGVDSTLKIQPAELGDSAVYLCASSSFTEAFFGQGTRLTVV.

As for this clone: In the same sample, other DNA sequences code for this CDR3. This chain links TRBV12-3 or TRBV12-4 with TRBJ2-2; D is uncertain. The length of the CDR3 is 13 residues. V was shortened by 3 bases and J by 1 base, with 3 bases between the two germline ends. CDR3 nucleotides: TGTGCCAGCAGTTTTGGGAACACCGGGGAGCTGTTTTTT. Translated: CASSFGNTGELFF.

The chain couples TRBV5-4 to TRBJ1-5; D ambiguous. The CDR3 spans 13 residues. V lost 0 bases and J 3 bases, leaving 4 bases between the germline ends. CDR1 SGHNT and CDR2 YYREEE come from the germline V gene (reference sequence). CDR3 DNA: TGTGCCAGCAGCTTGGACACCAATCAGCCCCAGCATTTT. This translates into CASSLDTNQPQHF.

This chain connects TRBV7-3 to TRBJ2-7; 12 bases map to TRBD1. The CDR3 totals 17 residues. V trimming: 1 base; J trimming: 6 bases; junction bases outside the gene matches: 10. In germline, CDR1 is SGHTA, CDR2 FQGTGA. CDR3 in DNA: TGTGCCAGCAGCTTAAAGGGCCCGGGACAGGGGGCTCGCGAGCAGTACTTC. It is translated as CASSLKGPGQGAREQYF.

The chain carries TRBV5-6 and TRBJ2-2; D may be TRBD2 (6 bases). The CDR3 covers 17 residues. Trimming removed 3 bases at V and 8 bases at J, with 23 bases between. Per germline, CDR1 SGHDT and CDR2 YYEEEE. CDR3 DNA: TGTGCCAGCAGCTGGGGACTGCGACCTACAGTTGAGGGGGAGCTGTTTTTT. Its protein is CASSWGLRPTVEGELFF.

The chain recombines TRBV7-2 with TRBJ1-2; TRBD1 matches at 7 bases. The germline gives CDR1 SGHTA, CDR2 FQGNSA. The junction had 5 bases not matched to a gene; V was cut back by 5 bases and J by 8 bases. The CDR3 length is 12 residues. The CDR3 loop is CASSTSGGGYTF. The CDR3 DNA follows: TGTGCCAGCAGCACGTCAGGGGGAGGCTACACCTTC. The full variable domain, in which reference TRBV7-2 and TRBJ1-2 provide the parts outside the CDR3, is GAGVSQSPSNKVTEKGKDVELRCDPISGHTALYWYRQSLGQGLEFLIYFQGNSAPDKSGLPSDRFSAERTGGSVSTLTIQRTQQEDSAVYLCASSTSGGGYTFGSGTRLTVV.

V is TRBV7-3 and J is TRBJ1-2; 9 bases map to TRBD1. Looked up from germline, CDR1 is SGHTA and CDR2 is FQGTGA. CDR3 length: 15 amino acids. V trimming: 5 bases; J trimming: 6 bases; junction bases outside the gene matches: 10. The CDR3 DNA is TGTGCCAGCAGCCTCGGACAGGGGCCCTATAATGGCTACACCTTC. Encoded protein: CASSLGQGPYNGYTF.

The V and J genes are TRBV10-1 and TRBJ2-3, with D uncertain. This CDR3 has 14 residues. V was trimmed by 0 bases and J by 6 bases, leaving 10 bases between them. Germline V gene data show CDR1 as WNHNN and CDR2 as SYGVQD (reference sequence). CDR3 DNA: TGCGCCAGCAGTGAGTCGGGTCGCGCGGATACGCAGTATTTT. Translated, it gives CASSESGRADTQYF.

The chain couples TRBV19 to TRBJ2-3; 7 bases line up with TRBD1. Trimming removed 6 bases from V and 0 bases from J; junction bases left unmatched: 0. Germline V gene lookup returns CDR1 LNHDA and CDR2 SQIVND (reference sequence). The CDR3 extends over 13 amino acids. CDR3 DNA sequence: TGTGCCAGTAGACAGGGGAGCACAGATACGCAGTATTTT. It encodes CASRQGSTDTQYF.

This clone was counted a single time. The genes are TRBV28 and TRBJ2-1, with 8 bases lining up with TRBD2. The length of the CDR3 is 18 residues. Germline V gene data show CDR1 as MDHEN and CDR2 as SYDVKM. V was clipped by 8 bases and J by 7 bases; unmatched bases: 22. CDR3 sequence (DNA): TGTGCCAGCCTTTCGGGAGGGGCGACAAGAGATTTTACAAATGAGCAGTTCTTC. Translation gives CASLSGGATRDFTNEQFF.

The chain couples TRBV28 to TRBJ1-1, with D possibly TRBD1 on 6 matching bases. V was shortened by 6 bases and J by 8 bases, with 22 bases between the two germline ends. Looked up from germline, CDR1 is MDHEN and CDR2 is SYDVKM. CDR3 length: 15 residues. CDR3 residues: CASSSPGVNTEEAFF. DNA of the CDR3: TGTGCCAGCAGCTCCCCAGGGGTGAACACTGAGGAAGCTTTCTTT.

This clone appeared a single time. This chain joins TRBV6-6 and TRBJ1-5; no reliable D call. This CDR3 has 15 residues. Germline CDR1 MNHNY, CDR2 SVGAGI (reference sequence). V was clipped by 7 bases and J by 2 bases, with 15 bases between them. CDR3 coding DNA: TGTGCCAGCATCCCAGGCGGGAGGGGCAATCAGCCCCAGCATTTT. Translating gives CASIPGGRGNQPQHF.

This clone has a single count. The chain recombines TRBV5-1 with TRBJ2-7; D is perhaps TRBD2 (6 bases). Trimming pared 5 bases from V and 6 bases from J, leaving 12 bases between. Germline V CDR1 and CDR2: SGHRS, YFSETQ. The CDR3 runs to 12 residues. In DNA form, the CDR3 reads TGCGCCAGCAGTAGGGAGGAAGGCGAGCAGTACTTC. It codes for CASSREEGEQYF.

CDR3 sequence: CASSQGQGVRTEAFF. The CDR3 nucleotides are TGTGCCAGCAGCCAAGGACAGGGGGTGAGAACTGAAGCTTTCTTT. The gene calls are TRBV3-1 (or the pseudogene TRBV3-2) and TRBJ1-1, with TRBD1 matching over 9 bases. Looked up from germline, CDR1 is LGHDT and CDR2 is YNNKEL (reference sequence). CDR3 length equals 15 residues. The J segment lost 5 bases and the V segment lost 1 base, leaving 5 bases of the junction unmatched.

This clone appeared a few times. This rearrangement joins TRBV7-9 to TRBJ1-3, with a possible D match to TRBD1 (5 bases). Between the trimmed V and J ends, which lost 5 bases and 4 bases, there was a span of 21 bases. The germline CDR1 and CDR2 sequences are SEHNR and FQNEAQ (reference sequence). The CDR3 is 17 residues long. The CDR3, as DNA: TGTGCCAGCAGCCAAAGGGAGGGGTCCCCCCTCGGAAACACCATATATTTT. Its translation: CASSQREGSPLGNTIYF.

The rearrangement joins TRBV5-4 to TRBJ2-3, with D maybe TRBD2 (5 bases). Trimming removed 0 bases at V and 0 bases at J, with 8 bases between. The CDR3 runs to 15 residues. Germline V lookup: CDR1 SGHNT, CDR2 YYREEE (reference sequence). The CDR3 region has the DNA TGTGCCAGCAGCTTGGTTAGGGAGAGCACAGATACGCAGTATTTT. The encoded protein is CASSLVRESTDTQYF.

This clone appeared a single time. The CDR3 sequence is CASSQAASSYEQYF. The CDR3 bases are TGTGCCAGTAGCCAGGCGGCAAGCTCCTACGAGCAGTACTTC. The chain uses TRBV19 and TRBJ2-7; D not certain. The CDR3 is 14 amino acids. Trimming cost V 6 bases and J 0 bases, with 12 bases left between them. Germline V gene lookup returns CDR1 LNHDA and CDR2 SQIVND (reference sequence).

This chain uses TRBV7-9 with TRBJ1-5; TRBD1 aligns across 7 bases. Germline-derived CDR1 and CDR2 are SEHNR and FQNEAQ (reference sequence). CDR3 length: 16 amino acids. V lost 1 base to trimming and J lost 4 bases; unmatched junction nucleotides: 7. CDR3 DNA: TGTGCCAGCAGCTTAGAGGGACAGAGGGGGAATCAGCCCCAGCATTTT. This sequence encodes CASSLEGQRGNQPQHF.

The chain carries TRBV28 and TRBJ2-3, with a weak D call TRBD1 (8 bases). Trimming cost V 3 bases and J 1 base, with 23 bases left between them. Germline assignment: CDR1 MDHEN and CDR2 SYDVKM. The CDR3 is 19 amino acids. DNA of the CDR3: TGTGCCAGCAGTTTCCGGAACAGGGGGGGCGCCTACGGCACAGATACGCAGTATTTT. Its protein product is CASSFRNRGGAYGTDTQYF.

The rearrangement uses TRBV5-1 and TRBJ2-1; 10 nucleotides align to TRBD2. This CDR3 is 15 amino acids long. CDR1 and CDR2 from the germline V gene are SGHRS and YFSETQ. The V segment lost 4 bases and the J segment 6 bases; nucleotides outside the gene matches: 7. The CDR3 region is CASSGTSGTINEQFF. As DNA, the CDR3 is TGCGCCAGCAGCGGAACTAGCGGGACTATCAATGAGCAGTTCTTC.

The V gene is TRBV11-3, the J gene TRBJ2-2, with TRBD1 matching over 9 bases. This CDR3 is 15 amino acids long. V was pared by 1 base and J by 4 bases, with 1 base of the junction left unmatched. Germline values: CDR1 SGHNT, CDR2 YENEEA. CDR3 protein: CASSLGQGVTGELFF. The CDR3 DNA reads as TGTGCCAGCAGCTTAGGACAGGGGGTCACCGGGGAGCTGTTTTTT.

V is TRBV11-2 and J is TRBJ2-7; the match to TRBD1 covers 7 bases. Germline CDR1 and CDR2: SGHAT and FQNNGV. The trim removed 3 bases at V and 4 bases at J, leaving 3 bases unmatched. The CDR3 runs 13 residues. DNA for the CDR3: TGTGCCAGCAGCTTCGACAGGGCGTACGAGCAGTACTTC. Its protein is CASSFDRAYEQYF.

The rearrangement uses TRBV10-1 and TRBJ2-7; 10 bases are a match to TRBD1. J lost 7 bases, V lost 6 bases, and 12 bases had no gene match. CDR1 WNHNN and CDR2 SYGVQD come from the germline V gene (reference sequence). CDR3 length: 15 amino acids. Here the CDR3 reads CASSGWGTGEREQYF. The CDR3 coding sequence is TGCGCCAGCAGCGGCTGGGGGACAGGGGAAAGGGAGCAGTACTTC.

This clone was counted once. This chain connects TRBV7-9 to TRBJ2-2; maybe TRBD2 (6 bases). The CDR3 spans 17 residues. From germline, CDR1 is SEHNR and CDR2 FQNEAQ (reference sequence). The V end lost 10 bases, the J end lost 0 bases, and 21 bases lay between the germline ends. CDR3 coding DNA: TGTGCCATTAGGGCGGGACCCGGTGGGCCGAACACCGGGGAGCTGTTTTTT. As protein: CAIRAGPGGPNTGELFF.

This clone was counted once. The chain couples TRBV14 to TRBJ1-5; D perhaps matches TRBD1 (5 bases). The length of the CDR3 is 14 residues. V gave up 5 bases and J gave up 6 bases, with 14 bases separating them. Germline lookup yields CDR1 SGHDN and CDR2 FVKESK. CDR3 sequence: CASSWGGVVQPQHF. In nucleotides, the CDR3 is TGTGCCAGCAGCTGGGGAGGGGTGGTTCAGCCCCAGCATTTT.

The gene calls are TRBV24-1 and TRBJ2-3, with D perhaps TRBD1 or TRBD2 (5 bases each). The length of the CDR3 is 16 residues. Deletions cut 7 bases from V and 2 bases from J, with 18 bases between. In germline, CDR1 is KGHDR, CDR2 SFDVKD. CDR3 nucleotides: TGTGCCACCAGCGCTCTGGGGGTGGAGGCCACAGATACGCAGTATTTT. Amino acid sequence: CATSALGVEATDTQYF.

The DNA of the CDR3 is TGTGCTAGTGGTTTGAGAGTAGGGTCGATCAATCAGCCCCAGCATTTT. Translated, it gives CASGLRVGSINQPQHF. The chain combines TRBV12-5 with TRBJ1-5; no clear D gene. Germline CDR1 LGHNT, CDR2 FRNRAP. Trimming stripped 2 bases from V and 3 bases from J, with 14 bases between. This CDR3 spans 16 amino acids.

V usage is TRBV5-1 and J usage is TRBJ2-7; 10 bases fit TRBD2. Trimming cost V 3 bases and J 3 bases; bases outside gene matches: 12. The CDR3 has 17 amino acids. Germline V gene sequence: CDR1 SGHRS, CDR2 YFSETQ. DNA of the CDR3: TGCGCCAGCAGCTGGGAGGGCCTAGCGGGGGAAAACTACGAGCAGTACTTC. Translated, it gives CASSWEGLAGENYEQYF.

The chain carries TRBV18 and TRBJ1-4, with 7 nucleotides matching TRBD1. CDR3 size: 15 residues. The junction had 6 bases not matched to a gene; V was cut back by 3 bases and J by 5 bases. Germline CDR1 and CDR2: KGHSH and LQKENI. CDR3 region: CASSPVGQKNEKLFF. In DNA, the CDR3 is TGTGCCAGCTCACCCGTGGGACAGAAAAATGAAAAACTGTTTTTT.